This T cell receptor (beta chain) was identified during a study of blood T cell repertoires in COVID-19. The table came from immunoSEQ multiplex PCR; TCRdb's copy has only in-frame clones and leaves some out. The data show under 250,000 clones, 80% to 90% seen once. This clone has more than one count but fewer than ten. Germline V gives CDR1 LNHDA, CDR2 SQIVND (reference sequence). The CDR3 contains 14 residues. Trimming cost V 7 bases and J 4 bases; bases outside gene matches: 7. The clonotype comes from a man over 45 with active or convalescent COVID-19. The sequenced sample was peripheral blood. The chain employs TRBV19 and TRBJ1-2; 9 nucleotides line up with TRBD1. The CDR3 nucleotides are TGTGCCAGTACCGAGGGACAGGGAGTCTATGGCTACACCTTC. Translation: CASTEGQGVYGYTF.